A single sample gave rise to the 16 T cell receptor beta chains below, sequenced in a study of blood T cell repertoires in COVID-19. Generated by immunoSEQ multiplex PCR, the TCRdb table keeps only in-frame clones and is missing some. Among 120,000 or so clones listed, 88% were seen once. Sequenced sample: peripheral blood. Every receptor here comes from a woman aged 45-65 years with acute or convalescent COVID-19.

The chain joins TRBV5-4 to TRBJ2-5; D uncertain. Trimming took 4 bases from V and 5 from J, leaving 12 bases between them. Germline CDR1 SGHNT, CDR2 YYREEE (reference sequence). The CDR3 spans 13 residues. In DNA form, the CDR3 reads TGTGCCAGCAGCCTCGGAGAGATGGAGACCCAGTACTTC. Encoded protein: CASSLGEMETQYF. Full variable domain (missing parts from reference TRBV5-4 and TRBJ2-5): ETGVTQSPTHLIKTRGQQVTLRCSSQSGHNTVSWYQQALGQGPQFIFQYYREEENGRGNFPPRFSGLQFPNYSSELNVNALELDDSALYLCASSLGEMETQYFGPGTRLLVL.

This chain uses TRBV19 with TRBJ1-5; the match to TRBD1 covers 7 bases. The length of the CDR3 is 14 residues. Germline trimming cut 5 bases from V and 7 bases from J; bases unmatched to any gene: 8. The germline gives CDR1 LNHDA, CDR2 SQIVND (reference sequence). This CDR3 reads CASSRTPGGQPQHF. In DNA form, the CDR3 reads TGTGCCAGTAGTCGCACCCCAGGGGGGCAGCCCCAGCATTTT.

CDR3 residues: CATSNERPDTQYF. CDR3 nucleotide sequence: TGTGCCACCAGCAACGAGAGGCCAGATACGCAGTATTTT. The rearrangement links TRBV15 to TRBJ2-3; D is uncertain. Germline CDR1 and CDR2: LNHNV and YYDKDF (reference sequence). The CDR3 has 13 amino acids. Deletions cut 4 bases from V and 4 bases from J, with 9 bases between.

This clone was recorded only once. This sequence joins TRBV7-2 and TRBJ1-6; 9 bases align to TRBD1. The CDR3 totals 13 residues. The germline gives CDR1 SGHTA, CDR2 FQGNSA. V gave up 5 bases and J gave up 10 bases; unmatched junction bases: 3. The CDR3 loop reads CASSRDRESPLHF. In nucleotides, the CDR3 is TGTGCCAGCAGCCGGGACAGGGAATCACCCCTCCACTTT.

J is TRBJ2-5 and V is TRBV7-6, with D perhaps matching TRBD1 (6 bases). The CDR3 is 15 amino acids. Germline V lookup: CDR1 SGHVS, CDR2 FNYEAQ. Trimming removed 6 bases at V and 4 bases at J, with 18 bases between. The CDR3 DNA sequence: TGTGCCAGCAGTTTTGTCGAGGGGGTGGCAGAGACCCAGTACTTC. Its translation: CASSFVEGVAETQYF.

This clone was detected only once. This chain uses TRBV7-2 with TRBJ2-2, with a tentative D call TRBD2 (5 bases). The CDR3 is made up of 15 amino acids. Germline CDR1 and CDR2: SGHTA and FQGNSA. V dropped 6 bases and J dropped 4 bases, with 15 bases sitting between them. The CDR3 sequence: CASREATSATGELFF. The CDR3 nucleotides read TGTGCCAGCAGGGAGGCAACCTCGGCCACCGGGGAGCTGTTTTTT.

CDR3 nucleotides: TGTGCCAGCTCACCCCTGCAGGGGACTGGAAACACCATATATTTT. Encoded protein: CASSPLQGTGNTIYF. The rearrangement uses TRBV18 and TRBJ1-3; possible D gene TRBD1, 6 bases. The V and J ends lost 3 bases and 2 bases respectively, with 11 bases between them. CDR3 size: 15 residues. Germline V CDR1 and CDR2: KGHSH, LQKENI.

This chain joins TRBV28 and TRBJ1-1, with 9 bases fitting TRBD1. The CDR3 consists of 14 residues. Germline CDR1 MDHEN, CDR2 SYDVKM. After removal of 5 bases from V and 5 bases from J, the junction contained 6 bases not matched to a gene. The DNA for the CDR3 is TGTGCCAGCAGTGCTCAGACAGGGGGTACTGAAGCTTTCTTT. Amino acid sequence: CASSAQTGGTEAFF. Full variable domain (rest looked up from reference TRBV28 and TRBJ1-1): DVKVTQSSRYLVKRTGEKVFLECVQDMDHENMFWYRQDPGLGLRLIYFSYDVKMKEKGDIPEGYSVSREKKERFSLILESASTNQTSMYLCASSAQTGGTEAFFGQGTRLTVV.

The rearrangement joins TRBV11-2 to TRBJ2-2, with 12 nucleotides matching TRBD2. The CDR3 spans 18 residues. Germline CDR1 SGHAT, CDR2 FQNNGV. V lost 3 bases to trimming and J lost 6 bases; unmatched junction nucleotides: 11. The CDR3 DNA reads as TGTGCCAGCAGCTTGTTATCCCGACTAGCGGGAGAGGCCGGGGAGCTGTTTTTT. This gives the protein CASSLLSRLAGEAGELFF.

The V and J genes are TRBV15 and TRBJ2-1, with TRBD2 identical over 9 bases. Per germline, CDR1 LNHNV and CDR2 YYDKDF (reference sequence). The CDR3 length is 16 residues. V lost 0 bases to trimming and J lost 6 bases; unmatched junction nucleotides: 6. The CDR3 DNA reads as TGTGCCACCAGCAGAGATGTGGGACTAGCCTTCAATGAGCAGTTCTTC. Translation: CATSRDVGLAFNEQFF.

The V and J genes are TRBV5-1 and TRBJ2-1; TRBD2 agrees at 7 bases. The CDR3 has 16 amino acids. J was trimmed by 6 bases and V by 1 base; bases with no gene match: 10. Looked up from germline, CDR1 is SGHRS and CDR2 is YFSETQ. CDR3 sequence (DNA): TGCGCCAGCAGCTTGTCTCTCGGCGGGAGCAGCAATGAGCAGTTCTTC. This sequence encodes CASSLSLGGSSNEQFF.

The CDR3 protein is CASSTGGSGNTIYF. The CDR3 DNA sequence: TGTGCCAGCTCGACGGGGGGTTCTGGAAACACCATATATTTT. The chain joins TRBV18 to TRBJ1-3, with TRBD1 as a possible D gene (5 bases). The CDR3 spans 14 residues. Trimming took 6 bases from V and 1 from J, leaving 10 bases between them. CDR1 KGHSH and CDR2 LQKENI come from the germline V gene.

The V gene is TRBV28, the J gene TRBJ2-1, with a weak D call TRBD1 (5 bases). The V gene lost 3 bases and the J gene lost 4 bases, with 13 bases spanning the gap. The CDR3 has 15 amino acids. CDR1 is MDHEN, CDR2 SYDVKM, per germline. CDR3 nucleotides: TGTGCCAGCAGTTTTCAGGGTGGGCTGTACAATGAGCAGTTCTTC. It codes for CASSFQGGLYNEQFF.

The rearrangement uses TRBV6-2 or TRBV6-3 and TRBJ2-2, with TRBD2 matching 13 bases. CDR1 and CDR2 (germline): MNHEY, SVGEGT. This CDR3 has 16 amino acids. The V and J ends lost 6 bases and 8 bases, in that order; junction bases with no gene match: 9. Written as DNA, the CDR3 is TGTGCCAGCAGCACCACTAGCGGGAGGGCCTGGGGGGAGCTGTTTTTT. The encoded protein is CASSTTSGRAWGELFF.

V usage is TRBV10-2 and J usage is TRBJ2-5; TRBD1 aligns across 7 bases. The CDR3 totals 13 residues. The junction had 2 bases not matched to a gene; V was cut back by 2 bases and J by 5 bases. Per the germline V gene, CDR1 is WSHSY and CDR2 is SAAADI. The CDR3 DNA sequence: TGCGCCAGCAGTGAGACAGGGGTGGAGACCCAGTACTTC. Translated: CASSETGVETQYF.

CDR3 residues: CASSDAGGQETQYF. As DNA, the CDR3 is TGCGCCAGCAGCGATGCGGGAGGCCAAGAGACCCAGTACTTC. The rearrangement joins TRBV5-1 to TRBJ2-5; 8 nucleotides match TRBD2. V lost 4 bases to trimming and J lost 1 base; unmatched junction nucleotides: 3. Per the germline V gene, CDR1 is SGHRS and CDR2 is YFSETQ. This CDR3 has 14 amino acids.